This record looks at one T cell receptor (beta chain) sequence and its context. The CDR3 has 16 amino acids. The V segment lost 4 bases and the J segment 2 bases; nucleotides outside the gene matches: 10. The germline V gene has CDR1 SGHRS and CDR2 YFSETQ. The sample originates from a study of blood T cell repertoires in COVID-19. Study summary: PBMCs, B-cell-depleted T cells, or T cells were the source of the cDNA or gDNA that made up the material.

Original methodology: It was from reference gene primer amplification that nucleated cell counts were estimated. Sequenced by immunoSEQ multiplex PCR; TCRdb stores in-frame clones only, minus some. That table is the source of V, J and clone size, and D and trimming were worked out from the DNA. The sample has about 270,000 clones, 85% seen once. Source material: PBMCs or T cells enriched from blood (not recorded which). V is TRBV5-1 and J is TRBJ2-3; 7 nucleotides align to TRBD1. This TCR derives from a woman aged 45-59 years with acute COVID-19. The chain's CDR3 is CASSTGTAPFTDTQYF. In DNA, the CDR3 is TGCGCCAGCAGCACCGGGACAGCTCCGTTCACAGATACGCAGTATTTT.